The rows below give T cell receptor beta chains drawn from one sample of a study of blood T cell repertoires in COVID-19. Produced via immunoSEQ multiplex PCR; TCRdb's table is partial and in-frame only. The table shows hundreds of thousands of clones, with nearly 90% occurring only once. The specimen sequenced was peripheral blood. The source is a man aged 18 to 30 with active or convalescent COVID-19. Each CDR3 is given without its conserved first and last residue.

cdr3_aa	j_call	v_call
ASSFGGTVDTEAF	TRBJ1-1	TRBV28
ASTASSGNTIY	TRBJ1-3	TRBV7-9
ASSLPDRAGELF	TRBJ2-2	TRBV3-1/TRBV3-2
ASRKTGVGGYT	TRBJ1-2	TRBV28
ASSLTGGNQPQH	TRBJ1-5	TRBV28
ASSQELLAGRYNEQF	TRBJ2-1	TRBV4-3
ASSSPSLLRGSYEQY	TRBJ2-7	TRBV28
ASSGTGMSNEKLF	TRBJ1-4	TRBV28
ASSIQGSGELF	TRBJ2-2	TRBV2
ASLGTGNEKLF	TRBJ1-4	TRBV19
ASRRQAPNEKLF	TRBJ1-4	TRBV6-4
SVEEEQGTDTQY	TRBJ2-3	TRBV29-1
ASSTPAGGSGSVAGELF	TRBJ2-2	TRBV19
ASSESRNTEAF	TRBJ1-1	TRBV6-4
ASSYLPGTSYT	TRBJ1-2	TRBV6-5
ASSQGHLSSYEQY	TRBJ2-7	TRBV4-3
ASSRRGNYGYT	TRBJ1-2	TRBV27
ASSQDGAEGSEQY	TRBJ2-7	TRBV4-1
ASREGGSYEQY	TRBJ2-7	TRBV6-5
ASSYSNRGSTGYT	TRBJ1-2	TRBV6-5
ASSLLQGASLLTDTQY	TRBJ2-3	TRBV7-9
AISEVPRGWEQY	TRBJ2-7	TRBV10-3
ASSIDSRAYGYT	TRBJ1-2	TRBV19
ASSLVGQGIDEQF	TRBJ2-1	TRBV5-1
ASSYHGNPAGQY	TRBJ2-7	TRBV6-2/TRBV6-3
ASSVGGGDSNEQF	TRBJ2-1	TRBV9
AWSVLWNTEAF	TRBJ1-1	TRBV30
ASSLFMRGGIDTEAF	TRBJ1-1	TRBV5-1
ASSTQGTSRPFSSTDTQY	TRBJ2-3	TRBV9
SVGADGSTDTQY	TRBJ2-3	TRBV29-1
ASSMTRGFNTEAF	TRBJ1-1	TRBV19
AWSLYPAGNYEQY	TRBJ2-7	TRBV30
ASSFQLDGEKLF	TRBJ1-4	TRBV5-1
ASSLGGPYGYT	TRBJ1-2	TRBV5-6
ASSATSGRDEQY	TRBJ2-7	TRBV5-1
ASSQFSGGGFRGVQY	TRBJ2-4	TRBV4-3
ASSRILPTGDGYT	TRBJ1-2	TRBV18
ASSSGGWVNTEAF	TRBJ1-1	TRBV19
ASSLVGGGYEQY	TRBJ2-7	TRBV7-2
ASASGLAGGLSTDTQY	TRBJ2-3	TRBV9
ASSTRTRSTEAF	TRBJ1-1	TRBV19
ASLQGSNTEAF	TRBJ1-1	TRBV2
ASSYATGPERETQY	TRBJ2-5	TRBV11-2
ASSPAGGSGYEQY	TRBJ2-7	TRBV9
ASSYPGQVQSYEQY	TRBJ2-7	TRBV6-2/TRBV6-3
ASSPRTGQHGYT	TRBJ1-2	TRBV7-2
ASSSLEQETQY	TRBJ2-5	TRBV5-4
ASSQVFQAGDEKLF	TRBJ1-4	TRBV4-3
ASSFRGQEYGYT	TRBJ1-2	TRBV11-2